These 14 T cell receptor beta chains were sequenced from one sample in a study of regulatory T cells in long-lasting Graves disease. The authors built TCR beta libraries using iRepertoire HTBI primers and Arm-PCR of CDR3 regions. TCRdb reprocessed the multiplex PCR reads with MiXCR, giving one entry per CDR3 protein. The table includes 380,000 or so distinct CDR3 sequences, around 16% detected once. Time point defined: newly diagnosed GD, antithyroid drugs for less than 3 months. PBMCs were the source of the RNA used for TCR sequencing. The data also belong to a second study, concerning T cells in Graves' hyperthyroidism and ophthalmopathy.

The sequencing used peripheral blood mononuclear cells (PBMCs), collected at new diagnosis, from a patient treated with antithyroid drugs. The receptors stem from a woman aged 18-35 years with Graves disease.

Only a few counts were recorded for this clonotype. Written as DNA, the CDR3 is TGTGCCAGCAGCTTGACAGGGTTCGGAATCAATCAGCCCCAGCATTTT. This encodes CASSLTGFGINQPQHF. This chain joins TRBV5-5 and TRBJ1-5; a possible D gene is TRBD1 (6 bases). The CDR3 has 16 residues. V lost 1 base and J lost 3, with 14 bases in between. CDR1 is SGHKS, CDR2 YYEKEE, per germline (reference sequence).

This clonotype has ten or more counts. This rearrangement joins TRBV15 to TRBJ1-4, with 7 nucleotides matching TRBD1. This CDR3 has 17 amino acids. The trim removed 0 bases at V and 7 bases at J, leaving 11 bases unmatched. Germline V gene sequence: CDR1 LNHNV, CDR2 YYDKDF (reference sequence). In DNA, the CDR3 is TGTGCCACCAGCAGAGATCTAAGGGAAGGGGGCACTGAAAAACTGTTTTTT. This sequence encodes CATSRDLREGGTEKLFF. The complete variable domain, with remaining parts taken from reference TRBV15 and TRBJ1-4, reads DAMVIQNPRYQVTQFGKPVTLSCSQTLNHNVMYWYQQKSSQAPKLLFHYYDKDFNNEADTPDNFQSRRPNTSFCFLDIRSPGLGDTAMYLCATSRDLREGGTEKLFFGSGTQLSVL.

This chain connects TRBV6-2 or TRBV6-3 to TRBJ2-7; the D is unclear. The CDR3 consists of 13 residues. CDR1 MNHEY and CDR2 SVGEGT come from the germline V gene. V gave up 0 bases and J gave up 3 bases, with 6 bases separating them. This CDR3 is CASSYSADYEQYF. As DNA, the CDR3 is TGTGCCAGCAGTTACTCGGCAGACTACGAGCAGTACTTC.

The gene calls are TRBV20-1 and TRBJ2-7; 10 bases align to TRBD1. Germline V gives CDR1 DFQATT, CDR2 SNEGSKA (reference sequence). With V trimmed by 5 bases and J by 4 bases, 8 bases remained unmatched. CDR3 length: 14 amino acids. The CDR3: CSAQSGTGVYEQYF. CDR3 bases: TGCAGTGCTCAAAGCGGGACAGGGGTGTACGAGCAGTACTTC.

This clonotype showed up many times. The gene calls are TRBV5-1 and TRBJ2-7; a weak D match, TRBD2 (5 bases). CDR3 length: 16 residues. Germline V gene sequence: CDR1 SGHRS, CDR2 YFSETQ. Trimming pared 6 bases from V and 2 bases from J, leaving 21 bases between. The DNA for the CDR3 is TGCGCCAGCAACCGAGGGCCGGGGTCCCTTACCTACGAGCAGTACTTC. Protein: CASNRGPGSLTYEQYF.

This clonotype was seen repeatedly, ten times or more. The CDR3 region has the DNA TGTGCTAGTGGTTTGGTACTCGGTAGCGGGGGGGCCTTTACCGGGGAGCTGTTTTTT. Residues: CASGLVLGSGGAFTGELFF. The chain employs TRBV12-5 and TRBJ2-2; TRBD2 matches at 11 bases. This CDR3 spans 19 amino acids. Germline V gives CDR1 LGHNT, CDR2 FRNRAP. Trimming removed 0 bases from V and 5 bases from J; junction bases left unmatched: 11.

The chain recombines TRBV4-2 with TRBJ2-5; 11 nucleotides agree with TRBD2. V lost 5 bases and J lost 5; bases outside the gene matches: 10. In germline, CDR1 is LGHNA, CDR2 YNFKEQ. The CDR3 spans 16 residues. The CDR3 here is CASSYGTSGMRETQYF. In DNA form, the CDR3 reads TGTGCCAGCAGCTATGGGACTAGCGGAATGAGGGAGACCCAGTACTTC.

At least ten counts were recorded for this clonotype. The chain combines TRBV18 with TRBJ1-4; D call uncertain. Trimming stripped 5 bases from V and 8 bases from J, with 12 bases between. Germline lookup yields CDR1 KGHSH and CDR2 LQKENI. This CDR3 region has 13 residues. Written as DNA, the CDR3 is TGTGCCAGCTCAACGCAGGCACGAGAAAAACTGTTTTTT. This encodes CASSTQAREKLFF.

There are many counts of this clonotype. The chain links TRBV12-3 or TRBV12-4 to TRBJ1-4, with unresolved D. The CDR3 covers 14 residues. V was pared by 6 bases and J by 4 bases, with 12 bases between. Here the CDR3 DNA reads TGTGCCAGCAGAGGGCCAGGCTATAATGAAAAACTGTTTTTT. The encoded protein is CASRGPGYNEKLFF.

Only a few counts were recorded for this clonotype. DNA of the CDR3: TGCAGCGCGACCAGGGGGGACACTGAAGCTTTCTTT. This translates into CSATRGDTEAFF. This sequence joins TRBV29-1 and TRBJ1-1; TRBD1 agrees at 7 bases. The CDR3 is 12 residues long. The ends lost 7 bases at V and 3 bases at J; junction bases unmatched: 5. CDR1 and CDR2 (germline): SQVTM, ANQGSEA.

The rearrangement uses TRBV25-1 and TRBJ2-1; TRBD2 agrees at 10 bases. V dropped 10 bases and J dropped 2; count of bases not matched to a gene: 5. Germline V CDR1 and CDR2: MGHDK, SYGVNS. The CDR3 sequence is 14 residues long. DNA of the CDR3: TGTGCCACACGCCTAGCGGGGGCCTACAATGAGCAGTTCTTC. Translating it yields CATRLAGAYNEQFF.

This clonotype was detected many times. The chain employs TRBV7-9 and TRBJ2-3; tentatively, D is TRBD2 (7 bases). This CDR3 spans 15 amino acids. Germline V gene sequence: CDR1 SEHNR, CDR2 FQNEAQ (reference sequence). Trimming took off 5 bases at V and 3 bases at J, with 15 bases between the two ends. The CDR3 nucleotides read TGTGCCAGCAGCACTACTAAGGGGGGGACAGATACGCAGTATTTT. Translated: CASSTTKGGTDTQYF.

V and J are TRBV2 and TRBJ2-7; 9 positions match TRBD1. The V gene's germline CDR1 is SNHLY and CDR2 FYNNEI. This CDR3 has 15 residues. V was pared by 5 bases and J by 3 bases, with 8 bases of the junction left unmatched. The CDR3 region is CASSFLTGGNYEQYF. The CDR3 coding sequence is TGTGCCAGCAGTTTCCTGACAGGGGGTAACTACGAGCAGTACTTC.

This clonotype came up many times. The chain employs TRBV5-1 and TRBJ2-3; the D is unclear. Between the trimmed V and J ends, which lost 0 bases and 5 bases, there was a span of 10 bases. Per germline, CDR1 SGHRS and CDR2 YFSETQ. This CDR3 has 14 residues. CDR3 sequence (DNA): TGCGCCAGCAGCTTGGATGGGTTAGTAGATACGCAGTATTTT. Translated, it gives CASSLDGLVDTQYF. Using reference TRBV5-1 and TRBJ2-3 for the parts outside the CDR3, the full variable domain is KAGVTQTPRYLIKTRGQQVTLSCSPISGHRSVSWYQQTPGQGLQFLFEYFSETQRNKGNFPGRFSGRQFSNSRSEMNVSTLELGDSALYLCASSLDGLVDTQYFGPGTRLTVL.